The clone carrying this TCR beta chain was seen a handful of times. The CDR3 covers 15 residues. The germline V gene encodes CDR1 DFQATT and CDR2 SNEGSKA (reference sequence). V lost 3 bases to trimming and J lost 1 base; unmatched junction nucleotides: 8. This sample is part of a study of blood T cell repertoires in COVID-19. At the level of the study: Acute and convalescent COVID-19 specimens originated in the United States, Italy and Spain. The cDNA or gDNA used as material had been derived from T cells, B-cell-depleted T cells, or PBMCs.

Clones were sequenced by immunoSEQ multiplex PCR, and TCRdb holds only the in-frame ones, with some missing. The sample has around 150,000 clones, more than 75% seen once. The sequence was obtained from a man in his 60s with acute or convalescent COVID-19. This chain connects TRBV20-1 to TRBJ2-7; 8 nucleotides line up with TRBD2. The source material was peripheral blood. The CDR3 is CSASGYREGSYEQYF. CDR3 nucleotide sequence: TGCAGTGCTAGTGGTTACCGGGAGGGGTCCTACGAGCAGTACTTC.